The present TCR beta chain was sequenced within a study of CD8 T cells in Susac syndrome. Study at large: Clinically active disease was present in six of the sequenced Susac syndrome patients. Eight of these patients were in remission. Findings of the study overall: Susac-specific public clones were found in both the total CD8+ and the CD8+ TEMRA repertoires, with some 15 in the former and a few in the latter.

After extraction with the RNeasy kit, about 0.45 to 1 ug of the RNA was reverse transcribed using random hexamers. MiXCR, run by TCRdb on the immunoSEQ multiplex PCR reads, gives a single entry per CDR3 protein. The sample records some 96,000 distinct CDR3 sequences, about 95% being singletons. About this clonotype: Its antigen is not known.

This CDR3 is 14 amino acids long. Trimming removed 2 bases from V and 5 bases from J, with 11 bases in between. The germline CDR1 and CDR2 sequences are MNHEY and SMNVEV (reference sequence). Sequencing used CD8+ T cells from PBMCs. The chain joins TRBV27 to TRBJ2-3, with D hard to call. The sequence was obtained from a human donor with Susac syndrome. The CDR3 coding sequence is TGTGCCAGCAGTTTAGGTATCATCAGAGATACGCAGTATTTT. This translates into CASSLGIIRDTQYF.